The 8 T cell receptor beta chains below come from one sample, sequenced in a study of prognosis after radiotherapy for stage I lung cancer. Amplification of the TCR beta CDR3 (from genomic DNA) was done by two-round multiplex PCR. First-round PCR, the initial amplification, used primers specific to each TRBV and TRBJ gene. One entry per CDR3 protein, called by TCRdb with MiXCR from the multiplex PCR reads. Of about 15,000 distinct CDR3 sequences detected, approximately 17% appear once; the ten largest clones hold less than 50%. The specimen was PBMCs, collected before or after stereotactic body radiation therapy (not recorded which). Source of these receptors: a donor over 45 with non-small cell lung cancer.

This clonotype was seen many times. This chain joins TRBV7-3 and TRBJ1-2; D is perhaps TRBD1 (6 bases). The CDR3 has 17 residues. CDR1 is SGHTA and CDR2 is FQGTGA in the germline V gene. The ends were cut back, 2 bases at V and 6 bases at J, with 22 bases in the middle. The CDR3, as DNA: TGTGCCAGCAGCTTAGTCTTCAGGGGCAGGGGCCTTAATGGCTACACCTTC. It encodes CASSLVFRGRGLNGYTF.

Concerning this clonotype: This is likely a read error, given that the CDR3 carries no conserved phenylalanine or tryptophan at its end. The limits of the CDR3 on the DNA are not certain, so only TCRdb's listed CDR3 is given. This CDR3 is CASSPTLGGGI. This chain uses TRBV5-6 with TRBJ2-3; the table gives TRBD2 as D, unverified against the DNA. Germline-derived CDR1 and CDR2 are SGHDT and YYEEEE. Including both end residues, the CDR3 is 11 amino acids long.

With respect to this clonotype: A far larger clone differs by one base, so this is likely a read error. V gene TRBV7-9 combines with J gene TRBJ2-2; D is unclear. This CDR3 has 12 amino acids. Trimming removed 6 bases from V and 3 bases from J, with 5 bases in between. In germline, CDR1 is SEHNR, CDR2 FQNEAQ (reference sequence). This CDR3 reads CASSNHTGELFF. DNA for the CDR3: TGTGCCAGCAGTAACCACACCGGGGAGCTGTTTTTT.

This clonotype was observed at least ten times. This CDR3 is CASSPGLQETQYF. CDR3 sequence (DNA): TGTGCCAGCTCACCTGGCCTCCAAGAGACCCAGTACTTC. The chain recombines TRBV18 with TRBJ2-5; D uncertain. The germline V and J ends were trimmed by 3 bases and 1 base, with 6 bases remaining between them. Germline-derived CDR1 and CDR2 are KGHSH and LQKENI. The CDR3 sequence is 13 residues long. The variable domain in full, completed from reference TRBV18 and TRBJ2-5, reads NAGVMQNPRHLVRRRGQEARLRCSPMKGHSHVYWYRQLPEEGLKFMVYLQKENIIDESGMPKERFSAEFPKEGPSILRIQQVVRGDSAAYFCASSPGLQETQYFGPGTRLLVL.

This clonotype was counted ten times or more. The genes are TRBV2 and TRBJ1-1; 7 nucleotides agree with TRBD1. The length of the CDR3 is 11 residues. The junction had 3 bases not matched to a gene; V was cut back by 3 bases and J by 11 bases. Germline assignment: CDR1 SNHLY and CDR2 FYNNEI. CDR3: CASSERGPAFF. The CDR3 region has the DNA TGTGCCAGCAGTGAGAGGGGGCCTGCTTTCTTT.

This clonotype showed up many times. The rearrangement uses TRBV7-2 and TRBJ2-7; 7 positions match TRBD1. The CDR3 extends over 14 amino acids. Trimming removed 9 bases from V and 3 bases from J; junction bases left unmatched: 11. CDR1 is SGHTA, CDR2 FQGNSA, per germline. CDR3 in amino acids: CASTTGAGFYEQYF. CDR3 nucleotides: TGTGCCAGTACCACAGGGGCGGGCTTCTACGAGCAGTACTTC.

This clonotype was observed at least ten times. The V call is TRBV20-1, the J call TRBJ1-2; 9 bases align to TRBD1. The trim removed 6 bases at V and 8 bases at J, leaving 7 bases unmatched. The CDR3 length is 12 residues. Germline CDR1 reads DFQATT; CDR2 reads SNEGSKA (reference sequence). The CDR3 is CSARTGVYGYTF. CDR3 nucleotides: TGCAGTGCGCGGACAGGGGTTTACGGCTACACCTTC.

Notes on this clonotype: This clone may be a read error of a much larger clone one base away. The chain couples TRBV6-2 or TRBV6-3 to TRBJ2-1; D is ambiguous. The CDR3 covers 12 residues. Looked up from germline, CDR1 is MNHEY and CDR2 is SVGEGT. The chain's CDR3 is CASSRPYNDQFF. The CDR3 coding sequence is TGTGCCAGCAGTAGACCTTACAATGATCAGTTCTTC.